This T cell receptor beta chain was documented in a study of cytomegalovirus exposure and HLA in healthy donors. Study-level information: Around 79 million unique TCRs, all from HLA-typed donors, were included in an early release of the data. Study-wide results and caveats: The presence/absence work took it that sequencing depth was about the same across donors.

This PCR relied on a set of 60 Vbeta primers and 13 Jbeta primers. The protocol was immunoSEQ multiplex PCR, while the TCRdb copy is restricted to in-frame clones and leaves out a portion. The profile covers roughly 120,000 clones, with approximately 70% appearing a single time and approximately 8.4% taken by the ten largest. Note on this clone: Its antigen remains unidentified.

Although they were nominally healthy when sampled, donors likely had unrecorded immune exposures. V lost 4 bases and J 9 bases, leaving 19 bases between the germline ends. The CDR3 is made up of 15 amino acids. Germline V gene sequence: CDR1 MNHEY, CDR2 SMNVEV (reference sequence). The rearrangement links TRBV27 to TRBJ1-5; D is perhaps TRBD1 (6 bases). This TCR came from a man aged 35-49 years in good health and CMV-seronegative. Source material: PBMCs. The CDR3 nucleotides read TGTGCCAGCAGTTCTTGGGCGGAAGGGGGTGGGCCCCAGCATTTT. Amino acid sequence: CASSSWAEGGGPQHF.